The rows below give T cell receptor beta chains drawn from one sample of a study of long-term antiretroviral therapy in people with HIV. Method: immunoSEQ multiplex PCR; TCRdb's copy keeps in-frame clones and lacks some. The data show 7,800 or so clones, around 79% seen once. The sequenced sample was unsorted PBMCs, obtained 0.1 years after starting antiretroviral therapy. These TCRs come from a man between 35 and 55 years old with HIV. Each CDR3 is given with its conserved first and last residue. The order of the fields is clone size, J gene, V gene, D gene, CDR3 protein, CDR3 DNA. D genes are given only for firm matches. Clone size is not always given. Where it is, it says once, few, many or a class for expanded clones.

few | TRBJ2-3 | TRBV7-6 | TRBD1 | CASSLDRAKTDTQYF | TGTGCCAGCAGCCTGGACAGGGCGAAAACAGATACGCAGTATTTT
. | TRBJ1-3 | TRBV15 | . | CATSRDQGSGNTIYF | TGTGCCACCAGCAGAGATCAGGGCTCTGGAAACACCATATATTTT
once | TRBJ1-1 | TRBV4-3 | TRBD1 | CASSRSGQGAIVAFF | TGCGCCAGCAGCCGGTCGGGACAGGGGGCGATAGTAGCTTTCTTT
. | TRBJ2-7 | TRBV5-4 | TRBD2 | CASSLGGGSYEQYF | TGTGCCAGCAGCTTGGGGGGGGGTTCCTACGAGCAGTACTTC
. | TRBJ2-3 | TRBV7-4 | . | CASSPVSGAGLDTQYF | TGTGCCAGCAGCCCGGTGTCGGGGGCGGGGTTGGATACGCAGTATTTT
. | TRBJ2-7 | TRBV28 | TRBD1 | CASSPSIGGLEQYF | TGTGCCAGCAGTCCCAGTATAGGGGGCCTCGAGCAGTACTTC
medium-sized | TRBJ1-1 | TRBV9 | . | CASSVVKGAGTEAFF | TGTGCCAGCAGCGTAGTGAAGGGCGCGGGCACTGAAGCTTTCTTT
. | TRBJ1-1 | TRBV11-2 | . | CASHPTGNTEAFF | TGTGCCAGCCATCCGACAGGGAACACTGAAGCTTTCTTT
. | TRBJ2-1 | TRBV19 | . | CASSWQALYNEQFF | TGTGCCAGTAGTTGGCAGGCCCTTTACAATGAGCAGTTCTTC
few | TRBJ1-2 | TRBV5-6 | TRBD1 | CASSWPGGAVYGYTF | TGTGCCAGCAGCTGGCCAGGGGGCGCGGTCTATGGCTACACCTTC
. | TRBJ1-2 | TRBV29-1 | . | CSVDADPNNYGYTF | TGCAGCGTTGACGCAGATCCGAATAACTATGGCTACACCTTC
. | TRBJ1-2 | TRBV6-1 | . | CASSEFRGFSYGYTF | TGTGCCAGCAGTGAATTCCGAGGGTTCTCGTATGGCTACACCTTC
. | TRBJ1-5 | TRBV12-5 | . | CASGPPGGNQPQHF | TGTGCTAGTGGTCCGCCGGGGGGCAATCAGCCCCAGCATTTT
. | TRBJ2-2 | TRBV9 | TRBD1 | CASRQGVVTGELFF | TGTGCCAGCAGACAGGGGGTGGTCACCGGGGAGCTGTTTTTT
. | TRBJ1-1 | TRBV4-1 | . | CASSQDGPLTLMNTEAFF | TGCGCCAGCAGCCAAGATGGACCTTTGACGTTGATGAACACTGAAGCTTTCTTT
. | TRBJ1-1 | TRBV5-1 | . | CASSLDWMNTEAFF | TGCGCCAGCAGCTTGGATTGGATGAACACTGAAGCTTTCTTT
once | TRBJ2-7 | TRBV7-9 | TRBD1 | CASSPPDRGTNEQYF | TGTGCCAGCAGCCCACCGGACAGGGGGACGAACGAGCAGTACTTC
. | TRBJ1-5 | TRBV5-8 | . | CASSFRDHNQPQHF | TGTGCCAGCAGCTTCCGGGACCACAATCAGCCCCAGCATTTT
. | TRBJ2-3 | TRBV30 | . | CAWKERGLADTQYF | TGTGCCTGGAAGGAACGGGGGTTGGCAGATACGCAGTATTTT
. | TRBJ1-6 | TRBV19 | . | CASSRGDFRSPLHF | TGTGCCAGTAGTAGGGGGGACTTTAGGTCACCCCTCCACTTT
. | TRBJ2-7 | TRBV12-5 | . | CASGLPHGVGYEQYF | TGTGCTAGTGGTTTGCCCCACGGGGTCGGCTACGAGCAGTACTTC
. | TRBJ2-7 | TRBV7-9 | TRBD1 | CASSRGQGIQYEQYF | TGTGCCAGCAGCCGTGGACAGGGGATCCAGTACGAGCAGTACTTC
. | TRBJ2-2 | TRBV29-1 | TRBD2 | CSVGASGGHYTGELFF | TGCAGCGTTGGAGCTAGCGGGGGGCATTACACCGGGGAGCTGTTTTTT
. | TRBJ1-1 | TRBV11-3 | . | CASSLVGRWNTEAFF | TGTGCCAGCAGCTTAGTCGGACGGTGGAACACTGAAGCTTTCTTT
. | TRBJ1-2 | TRBV9 | . | CASRGGSGGYTF | TGTGCCAGCAGGGGCGGATCCGGGGGCTACACCTTC
. | TRBJ1-1 | TRBV19 | . | CASIKGGRLTEAFF | TGTGCCAGCATCAAGGGGGGCCGTCTCACTGAAGCTTTCTTT
. | TRBJ2-4 | TRBV6-5 | . | CASSYSRQLAKNIQYF | TGTGCCAGCAGTTACTCGCGACAGTTAGCCAAAAACATTCAGTACTTC
once | TRBJ1-2 | TRBV14 | . | CASSPGQTYGYTF | TGTGCCAGCAGCCCCGGGCAAACCTATGGCTACACCTTC
. | TRBJ2-1 | TRBV2 | . | CASSYSSYNEQFF | TGTGCCAGCAGTTACTCCAGTTACAATGAGCAGTTCTTC
once | TRBJ2-7 | TRBV10-3 | TRBD1 | CAISATGTGGEQYF | TGTGCCATCAGTGCGACTGGGACAGGTGGCGAGCAGTACTTC
. | TRBJ2-1 | TRBV10-3 | TRBD1 | CAISGTGGNNEQFF | TGTGCCATCAGCGGGACAGGGGGAAACAATGAGCAGTTCTTC
few | TRBJ2-3 | TRBV30 | . | CAWVPDSFPTDTQYF | TGTGCCTGGGTCCCCGACAGCTTTCCCACAGATACGCAGTATTTT
. | TRBJ1-1 | TRBV30 | . | CAWVKMNTEAFF | TGTGCCTGGGTAAAAATGAACACTGAAGCTTTCTTT
medium-sized | TRBJ1-3 | TRBV4-2 | TRBD1 | CASSQEGTGTGNTIYF | TGTGCCAGCAGCCAGGAAGGGACAGGCACTGGAAACACCATATATTTT
. | TRBJ2-2 | TRBV13 | . | CASSPANGVNTGELFF | TGTGCCAGCAGCCCCGCCAACGGGGTGAACACCGGGGAGCTGTTTTTT
. | TRBJ2-3 | TRBV5-6 | TRBD2 | CASSSLAELSTDTQYF | TGTGCCAGCAGCTCACTAGCGGAACTTAGCACAGATACGCAGTATTTT
. | TRBJ1-5 | TRBV7-8 | . | CASSLNSRGWQPQHF | TGTGCCAGCAGCTTAAATAGCAGGGGCTGGCAGCCCCAGCATTTT
. | TRBJ2-4 | TRBV6-5 | TRBD1 | CASSYAGTGLSIQYF | TGTGCCAGCAGTTACGCCGGGACAGGGCTGAGCATTCAGTACTTC
. | TRBJ2-3 | TRBV27 | TRBD2 | CASSLRGGETDTQYF | TGTGCCAGCAGTTTGCGGGGGGGCGAAACAGATACGCAGTATTTT
. | TRBJ1-5 | TRBV7-2 | . | CASTLDPGNQPQHF | TGTGCCAGCACCCTAGACCCAGGCAATCAGCCCCAGCATTTT
. | TRBJ2-7 | TRBV7-9 | TRBD2 | CASSYSSGGLPHEQYF | TGTGCCAGCAGCTACAGTAGCGGGGGACTTCCCCACGAGCAGTACTTC
. | TRBJ2-7 | TRBV5-6 | . | CASSGQFYEQYF | TGTGCCAGCTCCGGACAGTTCTACGAGCAGTACTTC
. | TRBJ2-7 | TRBV6-5 | . | CASSPVGGEQYF | TGTGCCAGCAGCCCCGTGGGGGGCGAGCAGTACTTC